The clone carrying this T cell receptor (beta chain) was recorded a few times. Its specificity is unknown. Only one heparinised blood draw was taken per donor, and its volume averaged roughly 0.12 L. The sample originates from a study of beta chain features in type 1 diabetes. Since all of the isolated RNA was reverse transcribed, expressed TCRB transcripts were what got sequenced. The method was immunoSEQ multiplex PCR; TCRdb's version includes in-frame clones alone and lacks a portion of them. The data show fewer than 300,000 clones, roughly 10% seen once. Study-wide results and limits: Equally in patients and controls, PCR might preferentially amplify shorter templates. cDNA-based reads could over-represent cells with high TCR expression. People with Type 1 diabetes carried modestly yet significantly shorter TCRB CDR3s in all four CD4+ subsets. More deletions and fewer insertions at VDJ junctions were found in patients with type 1 diabetes.

The V segment lost 8 bases and the J segment 6 bases; nucleotides outside the gene matches: 10. This CDR3 region has 14 residues. Germline CDR1 reads SGHTA; CDR2 reads FQGNSA. Sequencing was carried out using naive CD4+ T cells from blood. The chain has TRBV7-2 and TRBJ2-1; 7 nucleotides match TRBD2. The receptor was isolated from a man aged 25 to 45 with type 1 diabetes. CDR3 DNA sequence: TGTGCCAGCGGATCCTTTAGCGGGCTCAATGAGCAGTTCTTC. This gives the protein CASGSFSGLNEQFF.